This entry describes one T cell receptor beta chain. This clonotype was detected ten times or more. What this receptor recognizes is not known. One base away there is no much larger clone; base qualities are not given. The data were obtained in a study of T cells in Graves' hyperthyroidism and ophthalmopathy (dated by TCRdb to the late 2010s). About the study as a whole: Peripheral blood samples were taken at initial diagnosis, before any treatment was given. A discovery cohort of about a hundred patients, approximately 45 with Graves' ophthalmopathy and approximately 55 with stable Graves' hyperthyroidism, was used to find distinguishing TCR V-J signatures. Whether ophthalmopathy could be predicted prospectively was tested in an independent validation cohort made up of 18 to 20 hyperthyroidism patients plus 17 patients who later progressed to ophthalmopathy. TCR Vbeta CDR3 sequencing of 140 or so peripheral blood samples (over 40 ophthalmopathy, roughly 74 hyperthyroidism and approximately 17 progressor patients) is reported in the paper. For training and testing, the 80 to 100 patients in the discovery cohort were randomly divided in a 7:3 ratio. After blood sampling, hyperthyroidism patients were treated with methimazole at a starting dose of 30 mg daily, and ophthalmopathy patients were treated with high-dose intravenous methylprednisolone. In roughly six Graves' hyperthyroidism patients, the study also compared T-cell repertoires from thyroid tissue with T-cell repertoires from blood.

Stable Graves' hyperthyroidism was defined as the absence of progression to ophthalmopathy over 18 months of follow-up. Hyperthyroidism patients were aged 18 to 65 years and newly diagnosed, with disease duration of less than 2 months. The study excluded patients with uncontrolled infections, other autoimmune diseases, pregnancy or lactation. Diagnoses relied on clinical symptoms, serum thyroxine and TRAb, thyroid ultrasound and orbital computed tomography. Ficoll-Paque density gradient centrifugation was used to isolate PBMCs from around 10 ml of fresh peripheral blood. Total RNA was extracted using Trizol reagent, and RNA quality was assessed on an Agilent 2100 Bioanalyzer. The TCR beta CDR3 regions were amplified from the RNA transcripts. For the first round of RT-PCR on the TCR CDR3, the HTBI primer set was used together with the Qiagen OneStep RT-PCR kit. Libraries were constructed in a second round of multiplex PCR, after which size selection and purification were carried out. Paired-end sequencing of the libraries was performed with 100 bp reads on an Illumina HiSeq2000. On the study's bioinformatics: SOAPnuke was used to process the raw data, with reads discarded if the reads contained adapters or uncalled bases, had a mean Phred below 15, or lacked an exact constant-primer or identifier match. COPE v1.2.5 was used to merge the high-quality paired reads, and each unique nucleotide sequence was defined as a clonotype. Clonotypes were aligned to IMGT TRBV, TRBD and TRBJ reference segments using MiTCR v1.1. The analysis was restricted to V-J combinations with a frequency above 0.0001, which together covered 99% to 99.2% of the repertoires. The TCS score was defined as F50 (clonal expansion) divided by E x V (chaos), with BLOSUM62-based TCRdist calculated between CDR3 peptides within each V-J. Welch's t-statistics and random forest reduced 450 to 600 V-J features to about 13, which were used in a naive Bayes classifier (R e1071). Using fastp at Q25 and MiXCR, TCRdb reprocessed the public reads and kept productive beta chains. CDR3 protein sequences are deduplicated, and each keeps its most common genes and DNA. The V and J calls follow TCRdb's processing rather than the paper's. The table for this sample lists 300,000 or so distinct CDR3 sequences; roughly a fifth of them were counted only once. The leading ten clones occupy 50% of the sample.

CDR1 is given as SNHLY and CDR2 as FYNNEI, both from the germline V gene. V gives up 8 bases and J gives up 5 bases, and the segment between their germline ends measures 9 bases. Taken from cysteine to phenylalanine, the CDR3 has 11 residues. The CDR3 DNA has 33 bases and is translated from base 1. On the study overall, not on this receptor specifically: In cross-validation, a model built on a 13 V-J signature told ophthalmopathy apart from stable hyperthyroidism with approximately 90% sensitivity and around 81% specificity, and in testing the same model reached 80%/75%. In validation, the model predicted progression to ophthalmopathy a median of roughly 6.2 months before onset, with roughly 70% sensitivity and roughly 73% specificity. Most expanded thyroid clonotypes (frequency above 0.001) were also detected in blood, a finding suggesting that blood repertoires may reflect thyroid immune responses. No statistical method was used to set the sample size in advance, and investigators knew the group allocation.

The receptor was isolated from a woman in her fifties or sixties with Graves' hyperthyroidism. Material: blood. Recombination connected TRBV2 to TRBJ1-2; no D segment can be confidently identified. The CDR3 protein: CASEAEYGYTF. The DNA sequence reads TGTGCCAGCGAGGCAGAGTATGGCTACACCTTC.